The sequence of this TCR beta chain was determined in a study of shared clonotypes between healthy human individuals. In the original processing: Quality scores were absent from the junction-only immunoSEQ sequences, so filtering differed. The protocol was immunoSEQ multiplex PCR, while the TCRdb copy is restricted to in-frame clones and leaves out a portion. Clone size and V and J calls were adopted from that table, with D and trimming inferred from the DNA. Among millions of clones listed, around nine tenths were seen once. There are 14 residues in the CDR3. The germline V gene encodes CDR1 SEHNR and CDR2 FQNEAQ (reference sequence). Trimming removed 5 bases from V and 6 bases from J; junction bases left unmatched: 8.

Source material: naive CD4+ T cells sorted from blood. Described subset: CD45RA+ positively selected. This receptor was identified in a man between 18 and 35 years old in good health. This chain uses TRBV7-9 with TRBJ1-2; TRBD1 agrees at 8 bases. The chain's CDR3 is CASSPGTGGNGYTF. The DNA for the CDR3 is TGTGCCAGCAGCCCCGGGACAGGAGGGAATGGCTACACCTTC. Drawing the rest from reference TRBV7-9 and TRBJ1-2, the complete variable domain is DTGVSQNPRHKITKRGQNVTFRCDPISEHNRLYWYRQTLGQGPEFLTYFQNEAQLEKSRLLSDRFSAERPKGSFSTLEIQRTEQGDSAMYLCASSPGTGGNGYTFGSGTRLTVV.